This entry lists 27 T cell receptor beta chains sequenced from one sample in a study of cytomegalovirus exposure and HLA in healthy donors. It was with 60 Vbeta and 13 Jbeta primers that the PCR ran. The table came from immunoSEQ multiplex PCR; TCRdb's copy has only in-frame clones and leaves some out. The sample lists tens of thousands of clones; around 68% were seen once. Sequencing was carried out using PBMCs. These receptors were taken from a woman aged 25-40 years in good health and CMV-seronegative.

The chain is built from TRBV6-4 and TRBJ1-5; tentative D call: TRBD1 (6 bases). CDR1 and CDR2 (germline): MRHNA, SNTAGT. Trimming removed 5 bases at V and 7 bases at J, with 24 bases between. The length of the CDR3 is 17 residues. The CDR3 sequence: CASSQRQVPRVDQPQHF. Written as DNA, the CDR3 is TGTGCCAGCAGTCAAAGACAGGTTCCGAGGGTGGACCAGCCCCAGCATTTT.

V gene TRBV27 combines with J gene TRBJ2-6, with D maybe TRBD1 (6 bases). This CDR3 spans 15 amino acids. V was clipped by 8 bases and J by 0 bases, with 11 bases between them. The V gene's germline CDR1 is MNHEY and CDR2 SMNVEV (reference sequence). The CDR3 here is CASLPTGSGANVLTF. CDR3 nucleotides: TGTGCCAGCCTCCCGACAGGCTCTGGGGCCAACGTCCTGACTTTC.

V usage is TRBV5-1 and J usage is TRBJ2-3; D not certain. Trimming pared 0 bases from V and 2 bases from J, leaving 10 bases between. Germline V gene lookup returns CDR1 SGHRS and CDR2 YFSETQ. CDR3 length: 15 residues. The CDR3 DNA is TGCGCCAGCAGCTTGGACGGCGGAGTCACAGATACGCAGTATTTT. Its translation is CASSLDGGVTDTQYF.

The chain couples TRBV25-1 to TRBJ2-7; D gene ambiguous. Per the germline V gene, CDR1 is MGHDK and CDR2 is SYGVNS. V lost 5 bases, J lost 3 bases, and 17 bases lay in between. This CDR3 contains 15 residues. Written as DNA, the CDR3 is TGTGCCAGCAGTAAACAGCAAAAAAAAGGCTACGAGCAGTACTTC. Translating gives CASSKQQKKGYEQYF.

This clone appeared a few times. The CDR3 here is CSGGQVPGELFF. The CDR3 DNA reads as TGCAGCGGAGGACAGGTGCCCGGGGAGCTGTTTTTT. V is TRBV29-1 and J is TRBJ2-2, with TRBD1 identical over 7 bases. The J segment lost 6 bases and the V segment lost 7 bases, leaving 5 bases of the junction unmatched. Per the germline V gene, CDR1 is SQVTM and CDR2 is ANQGSEA. CDR3 length equals 12 residues.

The CDR3 region is CASSGQGAADTQYF. Here the CDR3 DNA reads TGTGCCAGCAGCGGACAGGGGGCGGCAGATACGCAGTATTTT. The J gene is TRBJ2-3, the V gene TRBV6-4; 11 positions agree with TRBD1. This CDR3 region has 14 residues. CDR1 MRHNA and CDR2 SNTAGT come from the germline V gene. After removal of 6 bases from V and 4 bases from J, the junction contained 3 bases not matched to a gene.

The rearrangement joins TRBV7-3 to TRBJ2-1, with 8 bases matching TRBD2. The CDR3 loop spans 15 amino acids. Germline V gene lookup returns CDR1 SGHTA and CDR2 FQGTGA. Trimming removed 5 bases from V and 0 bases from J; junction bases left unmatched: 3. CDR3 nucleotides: TGTGCCAGCAGCCTACTAGCGGTCTCCTACAATGAGCAGTTCTTC. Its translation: CASSLLAVSYNEQFF.

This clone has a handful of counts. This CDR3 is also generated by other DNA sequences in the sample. DNA for the CDR3: TGTGCCTTCCGGGGCGGGGGCTCCTACGAGCAGTACTTC. It is translated as CAFRGGGSYEQYF. The J gene is TRBJ2-7, the V gene TRBV30; 7 nucleotides agree with TRBD2. With V trimmed by 7 bases and J by 0 bases, 6 bases remained unmatched. The CDR3 is made up of 13 amino acids. Germline-derived CDR1 and CDR2 are GTSNPN and SVGIG (reference sequence).

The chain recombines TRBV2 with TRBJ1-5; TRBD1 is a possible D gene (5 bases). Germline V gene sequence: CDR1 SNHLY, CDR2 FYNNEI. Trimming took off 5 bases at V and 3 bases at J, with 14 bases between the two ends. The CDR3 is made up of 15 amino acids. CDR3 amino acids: CASSPGGGVNQPQHF. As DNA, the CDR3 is TGTGCCAGCAGTCCGGGCGGAGGGGTCAATCAGCCCCAGCATTTT.

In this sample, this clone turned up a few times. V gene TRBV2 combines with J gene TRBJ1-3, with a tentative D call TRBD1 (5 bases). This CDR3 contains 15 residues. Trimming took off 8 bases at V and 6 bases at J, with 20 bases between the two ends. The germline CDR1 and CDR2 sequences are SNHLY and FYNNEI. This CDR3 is CASPLGGRAENTIYF. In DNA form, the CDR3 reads TGTGCCAGCCCGTTGGGGGGACGTGCTGAAAACACCATATATTTT. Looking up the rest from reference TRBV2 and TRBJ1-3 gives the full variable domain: EPEVTQTPSHQVTQMGQEVILRCVPISNHLYFYWYRQILGQKVEFLVSFYNNEISEKSEIFDDQFSVERPDGSNFTLKIRSTKLEDSAMYFCASPLGGRAENTIYFGEGSWLTVV.

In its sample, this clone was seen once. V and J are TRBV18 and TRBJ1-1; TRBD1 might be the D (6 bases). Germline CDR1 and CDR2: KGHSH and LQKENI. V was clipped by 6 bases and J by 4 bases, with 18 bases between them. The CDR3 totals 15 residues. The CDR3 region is CASSSTEGHSTEAFF. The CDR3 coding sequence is TGTGCCAGCTCCTCGACAGAGGGACATAGCACTGAAGCTTTCTTT.

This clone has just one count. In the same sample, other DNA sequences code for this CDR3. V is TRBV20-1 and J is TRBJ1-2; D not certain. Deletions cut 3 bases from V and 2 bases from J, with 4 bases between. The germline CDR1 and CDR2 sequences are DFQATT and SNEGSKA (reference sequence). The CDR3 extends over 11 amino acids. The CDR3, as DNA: TGCAGTGCTAGCGGGAACTATGGCTACACCTTC. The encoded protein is CSASGNYGYTF.

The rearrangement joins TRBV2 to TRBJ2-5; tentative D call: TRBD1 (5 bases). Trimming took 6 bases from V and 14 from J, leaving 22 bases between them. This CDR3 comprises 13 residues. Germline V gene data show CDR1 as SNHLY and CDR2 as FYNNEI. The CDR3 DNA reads TGTGCCAGCAGCGCAGGGATTAGGGTCCTCAGTTACTTC. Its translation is CASSAGIRVLSYF.

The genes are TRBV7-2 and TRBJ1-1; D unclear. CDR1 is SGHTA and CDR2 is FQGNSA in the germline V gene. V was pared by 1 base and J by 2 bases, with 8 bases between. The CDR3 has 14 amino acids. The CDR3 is CASSLDGINTEAFF. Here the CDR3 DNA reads TGTGCCAGCAGCTTAGACGGGATAAACACTGAAGCTTTCTTT.

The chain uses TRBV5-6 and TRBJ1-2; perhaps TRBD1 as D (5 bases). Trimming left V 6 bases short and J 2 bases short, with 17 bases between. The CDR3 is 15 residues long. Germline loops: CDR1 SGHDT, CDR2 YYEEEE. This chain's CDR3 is CASILGGDWNYGYTF. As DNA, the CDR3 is TGTGCCAGCATCCTTGGAGGGGATTGGAACTATGGCTACACCTTC.

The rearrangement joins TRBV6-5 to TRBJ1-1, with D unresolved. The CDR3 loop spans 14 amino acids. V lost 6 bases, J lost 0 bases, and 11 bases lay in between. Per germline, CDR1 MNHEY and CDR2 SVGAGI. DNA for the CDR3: TGTGCCAGCAGAGTAGCGGTTTTGAACACTGAAGCTTTCTTT. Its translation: CASRVAVLNTEAFF.

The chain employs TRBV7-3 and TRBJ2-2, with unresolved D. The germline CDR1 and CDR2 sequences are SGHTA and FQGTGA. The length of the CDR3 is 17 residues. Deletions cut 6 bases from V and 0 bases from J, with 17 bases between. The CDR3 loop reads CASRLPPTATNTGELFF. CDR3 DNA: TGTGCCAGCAGGCTTCCCCCCACCGCGACGAACACCGGGGAGCTGTTTTTT.

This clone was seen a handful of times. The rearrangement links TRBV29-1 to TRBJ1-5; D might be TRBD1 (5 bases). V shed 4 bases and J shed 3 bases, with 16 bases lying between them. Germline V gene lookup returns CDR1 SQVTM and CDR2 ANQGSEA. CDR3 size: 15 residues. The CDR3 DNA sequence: TGCAGCGTTGGCAACGGGCTAGGGGCCAATCAGCCCCAGCATTTT. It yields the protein CSVGNGLGANQPQHF.

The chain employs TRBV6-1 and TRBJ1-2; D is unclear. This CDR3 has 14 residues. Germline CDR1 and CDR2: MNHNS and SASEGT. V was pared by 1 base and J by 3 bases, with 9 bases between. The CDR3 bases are TGTGCCAGCAGTGAAGGTAGCGGTCACTATGGCTACACCTTC. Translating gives CASSEGSGHYGYTF.

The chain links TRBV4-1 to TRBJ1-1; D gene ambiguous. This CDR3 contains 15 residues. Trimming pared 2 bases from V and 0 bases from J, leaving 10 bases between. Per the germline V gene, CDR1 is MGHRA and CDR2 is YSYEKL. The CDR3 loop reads CASSQLSRMNTEAFF. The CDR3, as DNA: TGCGCCAGCAGCCAACTTTCGAGGATGAACACTGAAGCTTTCTTT.

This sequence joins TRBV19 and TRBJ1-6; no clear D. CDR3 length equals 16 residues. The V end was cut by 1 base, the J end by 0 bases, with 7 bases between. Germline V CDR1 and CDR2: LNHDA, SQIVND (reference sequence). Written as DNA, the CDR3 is TGTGCCAGTAGTATAGGGGAGAGCTCCTATAATTCACCCCTCCACTTT. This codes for CASSIGESSYNSPLHF.

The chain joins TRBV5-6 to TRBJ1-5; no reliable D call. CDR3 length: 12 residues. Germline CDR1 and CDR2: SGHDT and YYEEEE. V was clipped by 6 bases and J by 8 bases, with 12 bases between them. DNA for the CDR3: TGTGCCAGCATTTCGGACTCAAAGCCCCAGCATTTT. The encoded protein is CASISDSKPQHF. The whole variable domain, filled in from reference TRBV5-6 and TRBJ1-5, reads DAGVTQSPTHLIKTRGQQVTLRCSPKSGHDTVSWYQQALGQGPQFIFQYYEEEERQRGNFPDRFSGHQFPNYSSELNVNALLLGDSALYLCASISDSKPQHFGDGTRLSIL.

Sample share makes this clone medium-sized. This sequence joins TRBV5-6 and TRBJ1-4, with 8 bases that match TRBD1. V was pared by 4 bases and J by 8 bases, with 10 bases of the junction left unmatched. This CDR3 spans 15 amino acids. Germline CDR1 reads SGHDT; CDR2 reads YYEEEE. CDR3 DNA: TGTGCCAGCAGCAAACCGGGACAGGATAACGAAAAACTGTTTTTT. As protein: CASSKPGQDNEKLFF.

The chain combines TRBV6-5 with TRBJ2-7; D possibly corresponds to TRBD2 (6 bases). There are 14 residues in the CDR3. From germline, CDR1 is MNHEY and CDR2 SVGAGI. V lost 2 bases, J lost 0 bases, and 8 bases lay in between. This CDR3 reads CASSYGRSSYEQYF. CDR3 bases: TGTGCCAGCAGTTACGGGAGGTCCTCCTACGAGCAGTACTTC.

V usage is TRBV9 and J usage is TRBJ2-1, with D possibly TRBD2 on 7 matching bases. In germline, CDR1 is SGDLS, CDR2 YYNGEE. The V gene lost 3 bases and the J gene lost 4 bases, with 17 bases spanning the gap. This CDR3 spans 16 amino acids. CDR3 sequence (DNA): TGTGCCAGCAGCGGGTCGGGGGGCAGAGGATACAATGAGCAGTTCTTC. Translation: CASSGSGGRGYNEQFF.

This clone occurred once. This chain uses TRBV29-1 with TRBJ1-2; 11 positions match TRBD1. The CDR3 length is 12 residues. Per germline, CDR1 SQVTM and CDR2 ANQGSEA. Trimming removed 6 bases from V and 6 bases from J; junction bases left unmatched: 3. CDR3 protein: CSVGQGANGYTF. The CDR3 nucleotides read TGCAGCGTCGGACAGGGGGCGAATGGCTACACCTTC.

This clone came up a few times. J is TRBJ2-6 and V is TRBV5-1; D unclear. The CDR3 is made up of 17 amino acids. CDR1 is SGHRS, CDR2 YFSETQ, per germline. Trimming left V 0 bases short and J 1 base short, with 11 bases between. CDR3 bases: TGCGCCAGCAGCTTGGTAGGCAGGTCGTCTGGGGCCAACGTCCTGACTTTC. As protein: CASSLVGRSSGANVLTF.